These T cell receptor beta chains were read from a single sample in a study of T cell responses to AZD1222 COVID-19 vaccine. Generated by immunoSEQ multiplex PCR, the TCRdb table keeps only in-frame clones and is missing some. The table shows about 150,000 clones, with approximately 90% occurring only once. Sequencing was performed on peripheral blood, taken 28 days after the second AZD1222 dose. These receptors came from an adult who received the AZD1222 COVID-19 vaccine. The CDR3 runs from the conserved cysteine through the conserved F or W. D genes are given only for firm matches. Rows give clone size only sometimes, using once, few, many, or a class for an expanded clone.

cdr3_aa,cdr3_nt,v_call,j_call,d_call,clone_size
CASGGGGDEQYF,TGTGCCAGCGGAGGCGGGGGCGACGAGCAGTACTTC,TRBV7-9,TRBJ2-7,NA,once
CASSLVDFEGGRAYEQYF,TGTGCCAGCAGCTTAGTAGATTTCGAGGGCGGCCGTGCCTACGAGCAGTACTTC,TRBV7-6,TRBJ2-7,NA,NA
CATHMRMGANTGELFF,TGTGCCACCCACATGAGAATGGGCGCGAACACCGGGGAGCTGTTTTTT,TRBV10-3,TRBJ2-2,NA,NA
CASSWAENTEAFF,TGTGCCAGCAGTTGGGCAGAGAACACTGAAGCTTTCTTT,TRBV6-5,TRBJ1-1,NA,NA
CASSLAGGLGTEAFF,TGCGCCAGCAGCTTGGCCGGGGGGCTAGGGACTGAAGCTTTCTTT,TRBV5-1,TRBJ1-1,NA,NA
CASSIQIYNSPLHF,TGTGCCAGTAGTATCCAGATATATAATTCACCCCTCCACTTT,TRBV19,TRBJ1-6,NA,NA
CASSSDRAETQYF,TGTGCCAGCAGCTCGGACAGGGCGGAGACCCAGTACTTC,TRBV7-2,TRBJ2-5,TRBD1,once
CASSLASGDLYEQYF,TGTGCCAGCAGCTTGGCTAGCGGGGACCTCTACGAGCAGTACTTC,TRBV7-8,TRBJ2-7,TRBD2,NA
CATSRRQGVDGYTF,TGTGCCACCAGCAGAAGACAGGGGGTAGATGGCTACACCTTC,TRBV15,TRBJ1-2,TRBD1,NA
CASSFLPVRDRTDTQYF,TGTGCCAGCAGTTTTCTCCCAGTGCGGGACCGCACAGATACGCAGTATTTT,TRBV27,TRBJ2-3,NA,NA
CASSFGLAVGELFF,TGTGCCAGCAGCTTTGGTCTAGCCGTCGGGGAGCTGTTTTTT,TRBV5-4,TRBJ2-2,NA,NA
CASSLEGRGGTDTQYF,TGTGCCAGCAGCTTGGAGGGTCGGGGGGGCACAGATACGCAGTATTTT,TRBV5-8,TRBJ2-3,TRBD2,NA
CAWSKLQGGSGNTIYF,TGTGCCTGGAGCAAACTCCAGGGGGGTTCTGGAAACACCATATATTTT,TRBV30,TRBJ1-3,TRBD1,once
CSASSGADEKLFF,TGCAGTGCTAGTTCAGGGGCGGATGAAAAACTGTTTTTT,TRBV20-1,TRBJ1-4,NA,few
CASSFGPGTANEKLFF,TGTGCCAGCAGTTTTGGTCCCGGGACAGCGAATGAAAAACTGTTTTTT,TRBV27,TRBJ1-4,TRBD1,NA
CASSPPSAGASLGNTIYF,TGTGCCAGCTCACCACCGTCGGCGGGGGCGAGTCTCGGAAACACCATATATTTT,TRBV18,TRBJ1-3,NA,NA
CASSLAGGGRGDEQFF,TGCGCCAGCAGCTTGGCCGGGGGGGGACGGGGCGATGAGCAGTTCTTC,TRBV5-1,TRBJ2-1,TRBD2,once
CASSSQGLGETQYF,TGTGCCAGCAGCTCGCAGGGTTTGGGAGAGACCCAGTACTTC,TRBV7-9,TRBJ2-5,NA,NA
CASSQVTGEISNYGYTF,TGCGCCAGCAGCCAAGTAACAGGCGAAATCTCTAACTATGGCTACACCTTC,TRBV4-3,TRBJ1-2,NA,NA
CASSILPGNNQPQHF,TGTGCCAGTAGTATCCTCCCAGGGAACAATCAGCCCCAGCATTTT,TRBV19,TRBJ1-5,NA,NA
CASSPGLAGNTQYF,TGTGCCAGCAGCCCAGGACTAGCGGGAAATACGCAGTATTTT,TRBV13,TRBJ2-3,TRBD2,NA
CASSLSTGYISPLHF,TGCGCCAGCAGCTTGTCGACAGGGTATATTTCACCCCTCCACTTT,TRBV5-1,TRBJ1-6,TRBD1,NA